This T cell receptor beta chain was identified in a study of blood T cell repertoires in COVID-19. Study at large: The analysed material was cDNA or gDNA that came from T cells, B-cell-depleted T cells, or PBMCs.

V lost 9 bases and J lost 3; bases outside the gene matches: 8. The CDR3 extends over 15 amino acids. The germline CDR1 and CDR2 sequences are KGHDR and SFDVKD. Here immunoSEQ multiplex PCR was the method, and the copy in TCRdb shows in-frame clones only, minus some. The sample carries approximately 160,000 clones, around 82% recorded once. Participants were placed into cohorts based on the clinical history they reported. Sequenced sample: PBMCs or T cells enriched from blood (not recorded which). This chain joins TRBV24-1 and TRBJ2-1, with 9 bases matching TRBD1. The receptor's source is a woman in her forties or fifties in a cohort exposed to, infected with or recovered from COVID-19 (not recorded which). The CDR3 DNA reads TGTGCCACCTCGAGACAGGGGGGGGTCTACAATGAGCAGTTCTTC. It codes for CATSRQGGVYNEQFF.